These 17 T cell receptor beta chains originate from one sample sequenced in a study of CD8+ T cells in alopecia areata. The treatment denotes: oral pan-JAK inhibitor, 5-10 mg twice daily. cDNA prepared by RNA extraction and subsequent reverse transcription served as the template for sequencing. Sequencing used immunoSEQ multiplex PCR; TCRdb keeps in-frame clones, though not all of them. The profile shows roughly 230,000 clones, about 40% of them singletons. Source: CD4+ T cells sorted from blood, taken between weeks 36 and 40, from a patient treated with tofacitinib. The receptors stem from a human donor with alopecia areata.

The chain employs TRBV7-2 and TRBJ1-1, with D possibly being TRBD1 (5 bases). CDR3 length: 15 residues. The V end was cut by 3 bases, the J end by 1 base, with 12 bases between. CDR1 SGHTA and CDR2 FQGNSA come from the germline V gene. The CDR3 reads CASSFISRGNTEAFF. The DNA for the CDR3 is TGTGCCAGCAGCTTCATAAGTAGGGGGAACACTGAAGCTTTCTTT. The variable domain in full, completed from reference TRBV7-2 and TRBJ1-1, reads GAGVSQSPSNKVTEKGKDVELRCDPISGHTALYWYRQSLGQGLEFLIYFQGNSAPDKSGLPSDRFSAERTGGSVSTLTIQRTQQEDSAVYLCASSFISRGNTEAFFGQGTRLTVV.

The chain recombines TRBV7-6 with TRBJ1-1, with 9 bases lining up with TRBD1. The CDR3 extends over 15 amino acids. Germline V CDR1 and CDR2: SGHVS, FNYEAQ. Trimming cost V 4 bases and J 1 base; bases outside gene matches: 4. CDR3 in amino acids: CASSSWGQGNTEAFF. The CDR3 DNA reads TGTGCCAGCAGCTCCTGGGGACAGGGGAACACTGAAGCTTTCTTT. Looking up the rest from reference TRBV7-6 and TRBJ1-1 gives the full variable domain: GAGVSQSPRYKVTKRGQDVALRCDPISGHVSLYWYRQALGQGPEFLTYFNYEAQQDKSGLPNDRFSAERPEGSISTLTIQRTEQRDSAMYRCASSSWGQGNTEAFFGQGTRLTVV.

The V and J genes are TRBV4-1 and TRBJ2-5, with 10 bases lining up with TRBD2. Per germline, CDR1 MGHRA and CDR2 YSYEKL. V lost 0 bases to trimming and J lost 4 bases; unmatched junction nucleotides: 5. This CDR3 spans 16 amino acids. CDR3 region: CASSQEGLAGVETQYF. The CDR3 bases are TGCGCCAGCAGCCAAGAAGGGCTAGCGGGAGTAGAGACCCAGTACTTC.

This clone was detected a few times. V usage is TRBV29-1 and J usage is TRBJ2-7; the match to TRBD1 covers 7 bases. Trimming cost V 3 bases and J 6 bases; bases outside gene matches: 8. CDR1 is SQVTM and CDR2 is ANQGSEA in the germline V gene. The CDR3 has 13 amino acids. This CDR3 reads CSVDRGSGFEQYF. The CDR3 DNA is TGCAGCGTTGACAGGGGGTCGGGTTTCGAGCAGTACTTC.

The rearrangement links TRBV5-6 to TRBJ1-2; 9 bases fit TRBD1. The CDR3 covers 16 residues. Germline-derived CDR1 and CDR2 are SGHDT and YYEEEE. Losses at the gene ends were 4 bases for V and 5 bases for J; bases not matched to a gene: 12. CDR3 in amino acids: CASSRPGGQGVYGYTF. The DNA for the CDR3 is TGTGCCAGCAGCCGACCTGGGGGACAGGGAGTGTATGGCTACACCTTC. Variable domain in full (rest from reference TRBV5-6 and TRBJ1-2): DAGVTQSPTHLIKTRGQQVTLRCSPKSGHDTVSWYQQALGQGPQFIFQYYEEEERQRGNFPDRFSGHQFPNYSSELNVNALLLGDSALYLCASSRPGGQGVYGYTFGSGTRLTVV.

This clone was seen a few times. The CDR3 spells CASSFQFGQPQHF. The CDR3, as DNA: TGTGCCAGCAGCTTCCAGTTTGGGCAGCCCCAGCATTTT. The gene calls are TRBV7-2 and TRBJ1-5; D gene unclear. The CDR3 extends over 13 amino acids. Germline V CDR1 and CDR2: SGHTA, FQGNSA. V lost 3 bases and J lost 7, with 10 bases in between.

The chain joins TRBV30 to TRBJ2-6; a possible D gene is TRBD1 (5 bases). The CDR3 has 15 residues. CDR1 is GTSNPN and CDR2 is SVGIG in the germline V gene (reference sequence). V lost 3 bases and J lost 3, with 12 bases in between. The DNA for the CDR3 is TGTGCCTGGAGAAGGCAGGGCGGTGGGGCCAACGTCCTGACTTTC. Translated, it gives CAWRRQGGGANVLTF. The whole variable domain, remainder taken from reference TRBV30 and TRBJ2-6, is SQTIHQWPATLVQPVGSPLSLECTVEGTSNPNLYWYRQAAGRGLQLLFYSVGIGQISSEVPQNLSASRPQDRQFILSSKKLLLSDSGFYLCAWRRQGGGANVLTFGAGSRLTVL.

V gene TRBV7-3 combines with J gene TRBJ2-7; D uncertain. CDR1 and CDR2 from the germline V gene are SGHTA and FQGTGA. This CDR3 has 12 amino acids. Trimming stripped 2 bases from V and 4 bases from J, with 6 bases between. The CDR3: CASSLSAYEQYF. The CDR3 coding sequence is TGTGCCAGCAGCTTATCCGCTTACGAGCAGTACTTC. The whole variable domain, remainder taken from reference TRBV7-3 and TRBJ2-7, is GAGVSQTPSNKVTEKGKYVELRCDPISGHTALYWYRQSLGQGPEFLIYFQGTGAADDSGLPNDRFFAVRPEGSVSTLKIQRTERGDSAVYLCASSLSAYEQYFGPGTRLTVT.

This clone was found a few times. V gene TRBV29-1 combines with J gene TRBJ2-3, with TRBD2 matching 12 bases. The junction had 8 bases not matched to a gene; V was cut back by 7 bases and J by 3 bases. This CDR3 spans 15 amino acids. Germline assignment: CDR1 SQVTM and CDR2 ANQGSEA. The CDR3 nucleotides are TGCAGCGGCAACGGACTAGCGGGATTTACAGATACGCAGTATTTT. It yields the protein CSGNGLAGFTDTQYF.

The chain couples TRBV19 to TRBJ1-1; D uncertain. V gave up 5 bases and J gave up 5 bases, with 15 bases separating them. The germline V gene has CDR1 LNHDA and CDR2 SQIVND (reference sequence). CDR3 length: 14 amino acids. The CDR3 is CASSLYLGRTEAFF. CDR3 in DNA: TGTGCCAGTAGTCTCTACCTGGGAAGGACTGAAGCTTTCTTT. The full variable domain, completed using reference TRBV19 and TRBJ1-1, is DGGITQSPKYLFRKEGQNVTLSCEQNLNHDAMYWYRQDPGQGLRLIYYSQIVNDFQKGDIAEGYSVSREKKESFPLTVTSAQKNPTAFYLCASSLYLGRTEAFFGQGTRLTVV.

This clone was recorded a few times. The genes are TRBV23-1 and TRBJ2-7, with D hard to call. TRBV23-1 carries the ORF label, with uncertain function. The CDR3 runs 10 residues. Trimming shortened V by 6 bases and J by 6 bases, and 6 bases separated the two germline ends. The CDR3: CASRVCEQYF. CDR3 coding DNA: TGCGCCAGCAGGGTCTGCGAGCAGTACTTC.

The chain couples TRBV28 to TRBJ2-5; no clear D gene. V dropped 6 bases and J dropped 3 bases, with 8 bases sitting between them. This CDR3 is 12 amino acids long. The germline V gene encodes CDR1 MDHEN and CDR2 SYDVKM. Here the CDR3 reads CASSVGKETQYF. DNA of the CDR3: TGTGCCAGCAGCGTCGGCAAAGAGACCCAGTACTTC.

This clone was seen only a few times. The chain is built from TRBV4-3 and TRBJ2-7, with D possibly matching TRBD2 (5 bases). This CDR3 comprises 16 residues. Germline V gene data show CDR1 as LGHNA and CDR2 as YSLEER. V dropped 0 bases and J dropped 2 bases, with 14 bases sitting between them. CDR3 residues: CASSQEWRAVAYEQYF. CDR3 DNA: TGCGCCAGCAGCCAAGAGTGGCGGGCCGTCGCCTACGAGCAGTACTTC.

The V call is TRBV7-8, the J call TRBJ2-3, with 13 bases that match TRBD2. This CDR3 comprises 16 residues. Per the germline V gene, CDR1 is SGHVS and CDR2 is FQNEAQ. J was trimmed by 3 bases and V by 1 base; bases with no gene match: 1. As DNA, the CDR3 is TGTGCCAGCAGCTTAGAGACTAGCGGGAGGACAGATACGCAGTATTTT. It yields the protein CASSLETSGRTDTQYF.

This chain connects TRBV6-1 to TRBJ2-5; D is perhaps TRBD2 (5 bases). V lost 6 bases and J 4 bases, leaving 9 bases between the germline ends. The CDR3 spans 12 residues. Germline V gene data show CDR1 as MNHNS and CDR2 as SASEGT. In DNA form, the CDR3 reads TGTGCCAGCAGCCGCAGCGGAGAGACCCAGTACTTC. It is translated as CASSRSGETQYF.

The table lists this clone with many counts. The chain recombines TRBV15 with TRBJ2-7; D possibly corresponds to TRBD1 (6 bases). Germline loops: CDR1 LNHNV, CDR2 YYDKDF (reference sequence). The CDR3 is made up of 15 amino acids. Trimming pared 5 bases from V and 1 base from J, leaving 15 bases between. This CDR3 reads CATSLTPRGSYEQYF. The CDR3, as DNA: TGTGCCACCAGCCTTACACCCAGGGGATCCTACGAGCAGTACTTC.

This clone was detected only a few times. The chain employs TRBV29-1 and TRBJ2-7, with D unresolved. Germline assignment: CDR1 SQVTM and CDR2 ANQGSEA. This CDR3 spans 11 amino acids. Deletions cut 0 bases from V and 4 bases from J, with 4 bases between. The CDR3 sequence: CSVEEVYEQYF. The CDR3 region has the DNA TGCAGCGTTGAAGAGGTTTACGAGCAGTACTTC.